The 8 T cell receptor beta chains given below trace back to one sample, sequenced in a study of tumor and adjacent non-tumor tissue in lung cancer. The library came from three nested PCR rounds adapted from ARM-PCR protocols. Each CDR3 protein is one row after TCRdb ran MiXCR on the multiplex PCR reads. The sample contains 35,000 to 50,000 distinct CDR3 sequences, roughly 60% of which appear only once. RNA was extracted from bulk tissue without any cell sorting. Distant lung tissue was collected more than 3 cm away from the tumor edge. Specimen: distant non-tumor lung tissue. Receptors originate from a man aged 50-59 years with non-small cell lung cancer.

As for this clonotype: This may be a read error: a much more frequent sequence differs by one nucleotide. The chain uses TRBV10-3 and TRBJ2-1, with 9 bases aligning to TRBD1. This CDR3 is built from 16 residues. Germline CDR1 reads ENHRY; CDR2 reads SYGVKD. The CDR3 sequence: CAISLEPGQGYNEQSF. The CDR3 nucleotides are TGTGCCATCAGTCTAGAGCCGGGACAGGGCTACAATGAGCAGTCCTTC.

This sequence joins TRBV6-1 and TRBJ1-2, with D tentatively TRBD1 (6 bases). The germline gives CDR1 MNHNS, CDR2 SASEGT. The ends were cut back, 9 bases at V and 0 bases at J, with 14 bases in the middle. This CDR3 contains 14 residues. The CDR3 sequence: CARRGGGPNYGYTF. CDR3 bases: TGTGCCAGGAGAGGAGGGGGACCTAACTATGGCTACACCTTC.

This clonotype was seen repeatedly, ten times or more. The chain combines TRBV30 with TRBJ2-1; possible D gene TRBD1, 6 bases. Germline V gene sequence: CDR1 GTSNPN, CDR2 SVGIG (reference sequence). The CDR3 length is 12 residues. Trimming removed 0 bases at V and 10 bases at J, with 10 bases between. The chain's CDR3 is CAWSVRGREQFF. CDR3 bases: TGTGCCTGGAGTGTAAGGGGGAGAGAGCAGTTCTTC.

Turning to this clonotype: The missing conserved phenylalanine or tryptophan at the end of this CDR3 makes a read error likely. The rearrangement uses TRBV29-1 and TRBJ1-2; D perhaps matches TRBD1 (5 bases). The CDR3 runs 14 residues. Germline V gene sequence: CDR1 SQVTM, CDR2 ANQGSEA. V lost 2 bases, J lost 4 bases, and 14 bases lay in between. The CDR3 reads CSVEREQGLYGYTL. CDR3 DNA sequence: TGCAGCGTTGAAAGGGAGCAGGGTCTCTATGGCTACACCTTA.

With respect to this clonotype: Being one base from a much bigger clone, this may be a read error. V usage is TRBV2 and J usage is TRBJ2-6, with 7 bases that match TRBD2. Per the germline V gene, CDR1 is SNHLY and CDR2 is FYNNEI. The CDR3 sequence is 17 residues long. The DNA of the CDR3 is TGTGTCAGCAGTGAACCGACCGCGGGGGTTGGGGCCAACGTCCTGACTTTC. Translated, it gives CVSSEPTAGVGANVLTF. Full variable domain (outside the CDR3, taken from reference TRBV2 and TRBJ2-6): EPEVTQTPSHQVTQMGQEVILRCVPISNHLYFYWYRQILGQKVEFLVSFYNNEISEKSEIFDDQFSVERPDGSNFTLKIRSTKLEDSAMYFCVSSEPTAGVGANVLTFGAGSRLTVL.

As to this clonotype: This may be a read error: a much more frequent sequence differs by one nucleotide. The chain couples TRBV4-1 to TRBJ2-2; weak D call: TRBD1 (5 bases). This CDR3 is built from 14 residues. Per germline, CDR1 MGHRA and CDR2 YSYEKL. CDR3 region: CAGSQVDSTGELFF. The CDR3 bases are TGCGCCGGCAGCCAAGTAGACAGCACCGGGGAGCTGTTTTTT.

In this sample, this clonotype turned up once. A junction end diverges from the germline sequence, so it may reflect a read error. The chain couples TRBV13 to TRBJ2-3, with D unclear. The V gene's germline CDR1 is PRHDT and CDR2 FYEKMQ (reference sequence). The CDR3 covers 13 residues. The CDR3 DNA is TGTGCCAGTAGCCGCCTCCTCACAGATATGCAGTATTTC. Encoded protein: CASSRLLTDMQYF.

Points on this clonotype: Given the absence of the conserved phenylalanine or tryptophan at the CDR3 end, a read error is likely. It is unclear where the CDR3 begins or ends on the DNA, so no DNA is shown, and the CDR3 is as TCRdb lists it. This chain links TRBV29-1 with TRBJ2-1. The germline V gene has CDR1 SQVTM and CDR2 ANQGSEA. The CDR3 is 14 amino acids in total, end residues counted. CDR3 region: CSASQPKKGNEHFL.